A single sample is the source of the 27 T cell receptor beta chains below, sequenced in a study of post-analysis software for immune sequencing data. Points from the study as a whole: Patients carried five TRBV segments more frequently than controls did, and TRBV5-6, TRBV5-1 and TRBV20-1 were among them.

Unique molecular identifiers featured in each of the TCR beta cDNA libraries. Each CDR3 protein is one row after TCRdb ran MiXCR on the PCR reads. The sample comprises roughly 700,000 distinct CDR3 sequences, about 27% of which are singletons, and around 0.6% rests with the top ten. No antigen is known for these receptors. Sequenced: blood. Receptor source: a girl aged 5-17 years with multiple sclerosis.

This clonotype was seen a few times. V and J are TRBV10-1 and TRBJ1-2, with a possible D match to TRBD1 (5 bases). V dropped 0 bases and J dropped 7 bases, with 15 bases sitting between them. This CDR3 spans 15 amino acids. CDR1 and CDR2 from the germline V gene are WNHNN and SYGVQD (reference sequence). The CDR3 sequence: CASSESTTAWSGYTF. DNA for the CDR3: TGCGCCAGCAGTGAGTCGACGACAGCTTGGAGTGGCTACACCTTC.

V is TRBV7-9 and J is TRBJ2-6; D gene ambiguous. V was pared by 0 bases and J by 8 bases, with 5 bases between. CDR3 size: 13 residues. The germline CDR1 and CDR2 sequences are SEHNR and FQNEAQ (reference sequence). The CDR3 is CASSLAGPNVLTF. The CDR3 DNA reads as TGTGCCAGCAGCTTAGCAGGGCCCAACGTCCTGACTTTC.

The chain carries TRBV24-1 and TRBJ2-2; D is ambiguous. Looked up from germline, CDR1 is KGHDR and CDR2 is SFDVKD. CDR3 size: 14 residues. Trimming left V 5 bases short and J 6 bases short, with 12 bases between. The CDR3 bases are TGTGCCACCAGTGCGCTGGTACGGCCCGGGGAGCTGTTTTTT. This encodes CATSALVRPGELFF.

The gene calls are TRBV20-1 and TRBJ1-2; D gene unclear. The CDR3 totals 10 residues. Trimming pared 5 bases from V and 5 bases from J, leaving 6 bases between. Germline V CDR1 and CDR2: DFQATT, SNEGSKA (reference sequence). The CDR3 loop is CSAPGYGYTF. CDR3 bases: TGCAGTGCTCCTGGGTATGGCTACACCTTC.

In its sample, this clonotype was seen a few times. This chain joins TRBV20-1 and TRBJ2-1; 8 nucleotides line up with TRBD2. The germline V gene has CDR1 DFQATT and CDR2 SNEGSKA (reference sequence). This CDR3 has 16 amino acids. V lost 6 bases and J lost 1; bases outside the gene matches: 11. In DNA, the CDR3 is TGCAGTGCCCCGGACGCGGGAGGTCGGTCCTACAATGAGCAGTTCTTC. It yields the protein CSAPDAGGRSYNEQFF.

The chain couples TRBV4-1 to TRBJ2-5; 7 nucleotides match TRBD1. V dropped 3 bases and J dropped 3; count of bases not matched to a gene: 7. CDR1 and CDR2 (germline): MGHRA, YSYEKL. CDR3 size: 15 residues. The CDR3 is CASSHGDRNKETQYF. The DNA for the CDR3 is TGCGCCAGCAGCCATGGGGACAGAAATAAAGAGACCCAGTACTTC.

This clonotype occurred a few times. The rearrangement links TRBV20-1 to TRBJ2-7, with D possibly matching TRBD1 (5 bases). Deletions cut 0 bases from V and 5 bases from J, with 14 bases between. Germline V gene sequence: CDR1 DFQATT, CDR2 SNEGSKA (reference sequence). The CDR3 consists of 14 residues. The CDR3 DNA reads TGCAGTGCTAGAGATTACCAGGGTTCCCACGAGCAGTACTTC. Amino acids: CSARDYQGSHEQYF.

V and J are TRBV10-3 and TRBJ2-1; a weak D match, TRBD2 (6 bases). Between the trimmed V and J ends, which lost 10 bases and 0 bases, there was a span of 10 bases. CDR3 length: 13 amino acids. CDR1 is ENHRY and CDR2 is SYGVKD in the germline V gene. The CDR3 nucleotides are TGTGCCACCGGACTAACCTCCTACAATGAGCAGTTCTTC. This translates into CATGLTSYNEQFF.

Points on this clonotype: The junction shows a germline mismatch at one end, possibly a read error. The V call is TRBV7-9, the J call TRBJ2-1; D gene uncertain. The germline gives CDR1 SEHNR, CDR2 FQNEAQ (reference sequence). CDR3 size: 19 residues. The CDR3 nucleotides read TGTGCCAGCAGCTCAACGGACCACACGGGCCCGTACTCCTACAATGAGCAGGTCTTC. It encodes CASSSTDHTGPYSYNEQVF.

The V and J genes are TRBV20-1 and TRBJ2-5, with 7 bases aligning to TRBD1. V gave up 6 bases and J gave up 3 bases; unmatched junction bases: 10. Germline V lookup: CDR1 DFQATT, CDR2 SNEGSKA (reference sequence). CDR3 length: 14 amino acids. CDR3 sequence reads: CSAIGTGDKETQYF. In nucleotides, the CDR3 is TGCAGTGCGATTGGTACAGGGGATAAAGAGACCCAGTACTTC.

The sample holds a few counts of this clonotype. This chain joins TRBV20-1 and TRBJ2-7; tentative D call: TRBD2 (5 bases). This CDR3 region has 16 residues. Trimming pared 0 bases from V and 1 base from J, leaving 16 bases between. Germline V gene lookup returns CDR1 DFQATT and CDR2 SNEGSKA (reference sequence). Here the CDR3 reads CSARDRLRVRSYEQYF. The CDR3 DNA reads TGCAGTGCTAGAGATCGGTTGAGGGTGAGGTCCTACGAGCAGTACTTC.

V is TRBV4-1 and J is TRBJ2-7; no clear D. The CDR3 is made up of 15 amino acids. The V gene lost 1 base and the J gene lost 1 base, with 11 bases spanning the gap. Germline CDR1 reads MGHRA; CDR2 reads YSYEKL. CDR3 protein: CASSQGPGESYEQYF. DNA for the CDR3: TGCGCCAGCAGCCAAGGCCCTGGCGAGTCCTACGAGCAGTACTTC.

The chain joins TRBV20-1 to TRBJ1-2; 9 positions match TRBD1. The CDR3 is 12 amino acids. Trimming cost V 6 bases and J 8 bases; bases outside gene matches: 7. Germline V gives CDR1 DFQATT, CDR2 SNEGSKA (reference sequence). The CDR3 DNA reads TGCAGTGCGCCCGGGACAGGGCGCGGCTACACCTTC. Its protein is CSAPGTGRGYTF.

This clonotype was detected many times. The J gene is TRBJ2-1, the V gene TRBV7-2, with D unresolved. Trimming stripped 2 bases from V and 9 bases from J, with 14 bases between. Germline V gives CDR1 SGHTA, CDR2 FQGNSA. The CDR3 is 14 residues long. This CDR3 is CASSLQSRFSEQFF. The CDR3 region has the DNA TGTGCCAGCAGCTTACAGTCGAGGTTTAGTGAGCAGTTCTTC.

The chain links TRBV7-2 to TRBJ2-5; D may correspond to TRBD1 or TRBD2 (5 bases each). The CDR3 sequence is 15 residues long. V dropped 3 bases and J dropped 1 base, with 12 bases sitting between them. Germline CDR1 reads SGHTA; CDR2 reads FQGNSA. CDR3 nucleotide sequence: TGTGCCAGCAGCTTTACCATTGGGGGCCAAGAGACCCAGTACTTC. It codes for CASSFTIGGQETQYF.

This clonotype was observed a few times. The V and J genes are TRBV2 and TRBJ1-5, with TRBD1 as a possible D gene (5 bases). The CDR3 sequence is 13 residues long. Between the trimmed V and J ends, which lost 3 bases and 6 bases, there was a span of 9 bases. From germline, CDR1 is SNHLY and CDR2 FYNNEI. The CDR3 DNA follows: TGTGCCAGCAGTGAGCAGGGAATTCAGCCCCAGCATTTT. Protein: CASSEQGIQPQHF. The full variable domain, in which reference TRBV2 and TRBJ1-5 provide the parts outside the CDR3, is EPEVTQTPSHQVTQMGQEVILRCVPISNHLYFYWYRQILGQKVEFLVSFYNNEISEKSEIFDDQFSVERPDGSNFTLKIRSTKLEDSAMYFCASSEQGIQPQHFGDGTRLSIL.

To note about this clonotype: A much larger clone lies a single base off, so this may be a read error. The chain links TRBV20-1 to TRBJ2-1; 9 positions agree with TRBD2. The CDR3 consists of 17 residues. The germline gives CDR1 DFQATT, CDR2 SNEGSKA (reference sequence). CDR3 region: CNARTPFSGGQLNEQFF. CDR3 bases: TGCAATGCTAGAACTCCCTTTAGCGGGGGCCAGTTGAATGAGCAGTTCTTC.

The genes are TRBV12-3 or TRBV12-4 and TRBJ2-3, with 7 bases lining up with TRBD1. CDR3 length: 18 amino acids. After removal of 8 bases from V and 2 bases from J, the junction contained 19 bases not matched to a gene. The CDR3: CASRAETSQGVITDTQYF. The DNA for the CDR3 is TGTGCCAGCCGCGCGGAGACCTCCCAGGGGGTAATCACAGATACGCAGTATTTT.

The V and J genes are TRBV28 and TRBJ2-5, with TRBD2 identical over 10 bases. Losses at the gene ends were 6 bases for V and 1 base for J; bases not matched to a gene: 2. CDR1 is MDHEN and CDR2 is SYDVKM in the germline V gene. The CDR3 runs 14 residues. The CDR3 loop is CASRERGGQETQYF. The CDR3 bases are TGTGCCAGCAGGGAGCGGGGGGGCCAAGAGACCCAGTACTTC. Drawing the rest from reference TRBV28 and TRBJ2-5, the complete variable domain is DVKVTQSSRYLVKRTGEKVFLECVQDMDHENMFWYRQDPGLGLRLIYFSYDVKMKEKGDIPEGYSVSREKKERFSLILESASTNQTSMYLCASRERGGQETQYFGPGTRLLVL.

The table lists this clonotype with a few counts. The chain carries TRBV6-2 or TRBV6-3 and TRBJ2-1; D unresolved. V gave up 6 bases and J gave up 9 bases, with 9 bases separating them. The CDR3 runs to 11 residues. Germline values: CDR1 MNHEY, CDR2 SVGEGT. As DNA, the CDR3 is TGTGCCAGCAGCTACCAGAGTGAGCAGTTCTTC. Amino acids: CASSYQSEQFF.

This chain uses TRBV7-9 with TRBJ1-2; 7 bases fit TRBD1. The CDR3 covers 15 residues. CDR1 is SEHNR, CDR2 FQNEAQ, per germline (reference sequence). The junction had 10 bases not matched to a gene; V was cut back by 5 bases and J by 4 bases. In DNA, the CDR3 is TGTGCCAGCAGCCCCGAGGACAGGACGTTCTATGGCTACACCTTC. Its translation: CASSPEDRTFYGYTF.

The chain joins TRBV20-1 to TRBJ1-2; 9 bases are shared with TRBD1. This CDR3 has 15 amino acids. CDR1 and CDR2 from the germline V gene are DFQATT and SNEGSKA (reference sequence). Trimming removed 5 bases from V and 7 bases from J; junction bases left unmatched: 14. The CDR3 DNA sequence: TGCAGTGCTGACACCGGGACAGGGTTTCCCGGTGGCTACACCTTC. The encoded protein is CSADTGTGFPGGYTF.

About this clonotype: A clone one base away is much larger, so this may be a read error. The CDR3 loop reads CAISGPSGSSYNEQVF. The CDR3 nucleotides read TGTGCCATCAGTGGGCCTAGCGGGAGCTCCTACAATGAGCAGGTCTTC. The rearrangement uses TRBV10-3 and TRBJ2-1; 10 nucleotides agree with TRBD2. The germline V gene encodes CDR1 ENHRY and CDR2 SYGVKD. The CDR3 extends over 16 amino acids.

Points on this clonotype: This CDR3 fails to terminate in the conserved phenylalanine or tryptophan, so it likely reflects a read error. The rearrangement links TRBV15 to TRBJ2-1; 7 positions agree with TRBD2. There are 17 residues in the CDR3. Germline lookup yields CDR1 LNHNV and CDR2 YYDKDF (reference sequence). CDR3 nucleotides: TGTGCCACCAGCAGCGGGTTGCGGGAGTTTCTTTACAGTGAGCAGTTCTCC. Translated, it gives CATSSGLREFLYSEQFS.

The chain employs TRBV5-1 and TRBJ1-1; weak D call: TRBD1 (5 bases). Germline V gives CDR1 SGHRS, CDR2 YFSETQ. The CDR3 is 17 residues long. V was pared by 4 bases and J by 0 bases, with 19 bases between. The CDR3 DNA is TGCGCCAGCAGCCCACACGACACGGGACCTGTGAACACTGAAGCTTTCTTT. Translating gives CASSPHDTGPVNTEAFF. The variable domain in full, completed from reference TRBV5-1 and TRBJ1-1, reads KAGVTQTPRYLIKTRGQQVTLSCSPISGHRSVSWYQQTPGQGLQFLFEYFSETQRNKGNFPGRFSGRQFSNSRSEMNVSTLELGDSALYLCASSPHDTGPVNTEAFFGQGTRLTVV.

This sequence joins TRBV29-1 and TRBJ1-1; 7 bases are a match to TRBD1. This CDR3 contains 13 residues. Losses at the gene ends were 6 bases for V and 4 bases for J; bases not matched to a gene: 8. Germline values: CDR1 SQVTM, CDR2 ANQGSEA. The CDR3 sequence: CSVQGGSGTEAFF. The CDR3 coding sequence is TGCAGCGTCCAGGGGGGGAGCGGCACTGAAGCTTTCTTT.

This clonotype was counted only a few times. The J gene is TRBJ2-1, the V gene TRBV11-2; unclear D gene. Germline V lookup: CDR1 SGHAT, CDR2 FQNNGV. The CDR3 consists of 13 residues. The V end lost 2 bases, the J end lost 6 bases, and 8 bases lay between the germline ends. Here the CDR3 DNA reads TGTGCCAGCAGCTTACGCGGCCTCAATGAGCAGTTCTTC. Protein: CASSLRGLNEQFF.